This T cell receptor beta chain was captured by sequencing in a study of tumor-infiltrating lymphocytes in primary liver carcinoma. Joint extraction of RNA and DNA used roughly 18-34 mg of bulk tissue that was unsorted. The CDR3 covers 15 residues. From germline, CDR1 is MDHEN and CDR2 SYDVKM. Concerning this clonotype itself: This may arise from a read error, as a much more abundant clone is one base away.

With a constant-region primer, TCR beta cDNA was made from approximately 450 ng of total RNA. Generation of the TCR beta libraries relied on three nested multiplex PCR rounds using slightly modified ARM-PCR. TRBV1-TRBV30 forward primers paired with a C-beta reverse primer drove the first two PCR rounds, approximately 11 cycles each. TCRdb called the multiplex PCR reads again in MiXCR, with one record for every CDR3 protein. The top ten clones hold roughly 38% of a sample with fewer than 50,000 distinct CDR3 sequences, approximately 82% of them seen once. The V and J genes are TRBV28 and TRBJ2-7, with TRBD1 as a possible D gene (5 bases). This TCR derives from a woman aged 25 to 39 with primary liver carcinoma and hepatitis B virus infection. The sample was tumor-adjacent normal liver tissue. CDR3 sequence (DNA): TGTACCAGCAGTTCAAGGGGATGGGCCGGATACGAGCAGTACTTC. Its protein product is CTSSSRGWAGYEQYF.